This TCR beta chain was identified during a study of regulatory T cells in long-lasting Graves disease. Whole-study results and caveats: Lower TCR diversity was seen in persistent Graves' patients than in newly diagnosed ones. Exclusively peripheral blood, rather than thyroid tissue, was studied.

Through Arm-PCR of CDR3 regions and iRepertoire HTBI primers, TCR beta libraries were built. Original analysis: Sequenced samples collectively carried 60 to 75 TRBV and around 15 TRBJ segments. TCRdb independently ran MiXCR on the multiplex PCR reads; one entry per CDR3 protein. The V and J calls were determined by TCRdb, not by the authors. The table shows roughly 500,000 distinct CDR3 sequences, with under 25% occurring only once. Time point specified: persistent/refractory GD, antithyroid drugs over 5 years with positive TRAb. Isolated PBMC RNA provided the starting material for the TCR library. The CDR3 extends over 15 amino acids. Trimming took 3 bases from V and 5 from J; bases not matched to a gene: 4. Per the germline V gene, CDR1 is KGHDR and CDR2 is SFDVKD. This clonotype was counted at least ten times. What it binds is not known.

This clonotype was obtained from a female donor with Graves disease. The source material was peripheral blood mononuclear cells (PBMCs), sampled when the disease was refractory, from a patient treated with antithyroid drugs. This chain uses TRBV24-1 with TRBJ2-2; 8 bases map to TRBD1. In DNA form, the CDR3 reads TGTGCCACCAGTGATCGGACAGGGAGTACCGGGGAGCTGTTTTTT. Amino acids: CATSDRTGSTGELFF.